The source of this T cell receptor beta chain is a study of cytomegalovirus exposure and HLA in healthy donors. Regarding the study as a whole: Presence/absence results assume similar sequencing depth per donor, which may not hold. As a later analysis showed, a missense DCLRE1C variant was linked to trimming of TCR beta V- and J-genes. The study designated fewer than 200 TCR beta chains cytomegalovirus-associated.

The CDR3 sequence is 17 residues long. Trimming shortened V by 0 bases and J by 0 bases, and 12 bases separated the two germline ends. Per germline, CDR1 LNHDA and CDR2 SQIVND (reference sequence). Use of 60 Vbeta and 13 Jbeta primers characterized the PCR. This table comes from immunoSEQ multiplex PCR, and its TCRdb copy is limited to in-frame clones, with some not included. The sample lists about 140,000 clones; over 75% were seen once. Of note for this clone: Its antigen remains unknown.

This chain joins TRBV19 and TRBJ1-5; D unresolved. The receptor was derived from a female donor in good health and CMV-seronegative. The sequenced sample consisted of PBMCs. The CDR3 here is CASSIETQFYSNQPQHF. CDR3 bases: TGTGCCAGTAGTATAGAAACACAGTTCTATAGCAATCAGCCCCAGCATTTT.